This paragraph reports one T cell receptor (beta chain). Its target is not known. All TRB cDNA libraries came from 5' RACE performed with UMI labels. TCRdb reprocessed the 5' RACE reads and reports one entry per CDR3 protein, with no DNA. Seen in this sample are about 42,000 distinct CDR3 sequences; the ten most common clones hold over 2%. CDR1 is LGHNA, CDR2 YSLEER, per germline. The CDR3 sequence is 14 residues long. These data belong to a study of CXCR3-negative and CXCR3-positive naive CD8 T cells. Study summary: The TRB read total, about 130 million, broke down to about 1.5 +/- 0.3 million reads per library. Study-wide results and limits: Memory CD8+ cells showed much lower diversity, while both naive subsets were comparably high. Compared with CXCR3-negative naive cells, CXCR3-positive naive cells showed more hydrophobic TRB CDR3s.

Sequenced material: naive CXCR3- CD8+ T cells from blood. As to subset: CD45RO-CCR7+CD27+CD95- naive CD8+ T cells lacking CXCR3 (TNR3-). The sequence was obtained from a human donor in good health. Some clones in this sample may be carry-over from other donors' samples. The chain combines TRBV4-3 with TRBJ2-1; TCRdb's D call of TRBD2 is untestable without DNA. The CDR3 reads CASSQERGNNEQFF.